Below are 5 T cell receptor beta chains sequenced from a single sample in a study of molecular identifiers for immune sequencing clone quantification. In TCRdb, the PCR reads were re-called with MiXCR into one record per CDR3 protein. The table has approximately 630,000 distinct CDR3 sequences, around 25% seen once. Sequenced material: naive CD8+ T cells from blood, with Jurkat cell RNA spiked in. The subset here: FACS-sorted CD8+CD4-CCR7+CD45RA+ naive T cells. The source of these receptors is a human donor in good health. Some libraries in this study had Jurkat cell RNA spiked in.

This clonotype came up a few times. In DNA, the CDR3 is TGTGCCAGTTGCGGAAAACCAAGCTCTGGAAACACCATATATTTT. Translating gives CASCGKPSSGNTIYF. V gene TRBV19 combines with J gene TRBJ1-3; D is unclear. Trimming stripped 8 bases from V and 0 bases from J, with 14 bases between. Germline V lookup: CDR1 LNHDA, CDR2 SQIVND (reference sequence). The CDR3 totals 15 residues.

With respect to this clonotype: The junction departs from the called germline gene at one end, perhaps through a read error. The CDR3: CAWGLDGREALF. As DNA, the CDR3 is TGTGCCTGGGGGTTGGACGGCCGAGAAGCTCTCTTT. V and J are TRBV30 and TRBJ1-1; D gene ambiguous. The CDR3 extends over 12 amino acids. CDR1 is GTSNPN and CDR2 is SVGIG in the germline V gene (reference sequence).

The V and J genes are TRBV7-2 and TRBJ2-7; 11 bases are shared with TRBD2. The CDR3 has 16 amino acids. After removal of 3 bases from V and 7 bases from J, the junction contained 11 bases not matched to a gene. The germline CDR1 and CDR2 sequences are SGHTA and FQGNSA. CDR3: CASSFSGGAALVEQYF. For the CDR3, the DNA is TGTGCCAGCAGCTTTAGCGGGGGGGCGGCGTTAGTTGAGCAGTACTTC.

This clonotype showed up just a few times. The chain recombines TRBV3-1 with TRBJ1-6; D not certain. Trimming took 2 bases from V and 0 from J, leaving 8 bases between them. This CDR3 spans 16 amino acids. Germline V gene lookup returns CDR1 LGHDT and CDR2 YNNKEL (reference sequence). The DNA for the CDR3 is TGTGCCAGCAGCCAACCCTCAGACTCCTATAATTCACCCCTCCACTTT. Its protein is CASSQPSDSYNSPLHF.

The chain is built from TRBV10-3 and TRBJ2-7, with 7 bases matching TRBD1. The CDR3 sequence is 15 residues long. After removal of 6 bases from V and 0 bases from J, the junction contained 8 bases not matched to a gene. Germline assignment: CDR1 ENHRY and CDR2 SYGVKD. The CDR3 here is CAIRVDRDSSYEQYF. The CDR3 DNA is TGTGCCATCAGGGTAGACAGGGACAGCTCCTACGAGCAGTACTTC.